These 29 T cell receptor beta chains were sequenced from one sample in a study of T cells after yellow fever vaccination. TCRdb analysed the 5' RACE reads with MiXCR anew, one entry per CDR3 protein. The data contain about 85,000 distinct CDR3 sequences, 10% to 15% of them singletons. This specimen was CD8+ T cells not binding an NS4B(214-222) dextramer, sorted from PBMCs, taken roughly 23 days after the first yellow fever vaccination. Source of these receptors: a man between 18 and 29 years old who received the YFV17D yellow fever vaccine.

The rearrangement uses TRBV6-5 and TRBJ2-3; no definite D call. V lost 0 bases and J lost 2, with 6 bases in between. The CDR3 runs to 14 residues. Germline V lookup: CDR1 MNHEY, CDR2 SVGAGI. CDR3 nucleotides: TGTGCCAGCAGTTACTCAGGCCCCACAGATACGCAGTATTTT. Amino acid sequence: CASSYSGPTDTQYF.

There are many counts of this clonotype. The DNA of the CDR3 is TGTGCCAGCAGCCAAGATTCGGGAGGCCTGTACAATGAGCAGTTCTTC. Its protein product is CASSQDSGGLYNEQFF. The chain couples TRBV4-2 to TRBJ2-1; 7 bases agree with TRBD2. The CDR3 extends over 16 amino acids. Germline loops: CDR1 LGHNA, CDR2 YNFKEQ. The V and J ends lost 0 bases and 4 bases, in that order; junction bases with no gene match: 6.

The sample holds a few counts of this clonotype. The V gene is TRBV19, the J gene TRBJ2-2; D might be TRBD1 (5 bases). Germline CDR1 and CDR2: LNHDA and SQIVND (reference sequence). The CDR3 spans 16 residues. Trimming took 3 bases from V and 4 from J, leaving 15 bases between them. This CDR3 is CASSISPGLVTGELFF. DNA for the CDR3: TGTGCCAGTAGTATCTCCCCAGGGCTGGTCACCGGGGAGCTGTTTTTT.

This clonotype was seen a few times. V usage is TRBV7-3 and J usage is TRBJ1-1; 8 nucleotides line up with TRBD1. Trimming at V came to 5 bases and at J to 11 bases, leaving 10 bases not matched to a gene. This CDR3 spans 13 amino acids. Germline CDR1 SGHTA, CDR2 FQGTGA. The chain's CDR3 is CASSLGTGSVAFF. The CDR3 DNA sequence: TGTGCCAGCAGCCTGGGGACAGGTTCAGTCGCTTTCTTT.

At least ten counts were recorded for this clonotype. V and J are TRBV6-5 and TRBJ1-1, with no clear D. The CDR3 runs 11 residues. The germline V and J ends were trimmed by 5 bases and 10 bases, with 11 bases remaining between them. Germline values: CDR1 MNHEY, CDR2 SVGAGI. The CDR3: CASSGRLGAFF. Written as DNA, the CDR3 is TGTGCCAGCAGTGGAAGATTGGGAGCTTTCTTT.

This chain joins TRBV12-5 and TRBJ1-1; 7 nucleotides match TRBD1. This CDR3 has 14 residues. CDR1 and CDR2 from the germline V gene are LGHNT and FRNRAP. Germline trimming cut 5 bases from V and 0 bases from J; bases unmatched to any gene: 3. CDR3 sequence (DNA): TGTGCTAGTGGTAAGACAGGGATGAACACTGAAGCTTTCTTT. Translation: CASGKTGMNTEAFF.

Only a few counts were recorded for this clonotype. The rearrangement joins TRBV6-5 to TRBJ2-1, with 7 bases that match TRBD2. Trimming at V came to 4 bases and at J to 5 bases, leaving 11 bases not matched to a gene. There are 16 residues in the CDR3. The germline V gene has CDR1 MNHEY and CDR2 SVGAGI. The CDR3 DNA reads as TGTGCCAGCAGTTTCGTAGGACGGGGGAGGGACAATGAGCAGTTCTTC. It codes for CASSFVGRGRDNEQFF.

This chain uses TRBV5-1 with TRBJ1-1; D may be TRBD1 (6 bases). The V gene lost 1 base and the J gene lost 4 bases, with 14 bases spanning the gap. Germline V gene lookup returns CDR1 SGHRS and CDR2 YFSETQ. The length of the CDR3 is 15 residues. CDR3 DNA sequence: TGCGCCAGCAGCTTGTTAGGGGGGGTAGGCACTGAAGCTTTCTTT. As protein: CASSLLGGVGTEAFF.

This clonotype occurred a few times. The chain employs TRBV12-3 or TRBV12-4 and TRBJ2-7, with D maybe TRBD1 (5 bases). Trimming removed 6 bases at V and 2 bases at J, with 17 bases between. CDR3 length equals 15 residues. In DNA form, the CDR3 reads TGTGCCAGCAGCCGCAACAGGATAAGCGCCTACGAGCAGTACTTC. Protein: CASSRNRISAYEQYF.

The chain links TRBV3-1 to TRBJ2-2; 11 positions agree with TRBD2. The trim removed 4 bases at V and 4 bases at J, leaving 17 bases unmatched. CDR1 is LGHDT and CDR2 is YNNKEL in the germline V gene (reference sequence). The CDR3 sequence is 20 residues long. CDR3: CASSPHGGLAGGSSTGELFF. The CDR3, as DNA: TGTGCCAGCAGCCCGCATGGAGGGCTAGCGGGGGGCTCGAGCACCGGGGAGCTGTTTTTT.

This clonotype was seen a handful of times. CDR3 sequence: CASSLPSSSLVNTEAFF. The DNA for the CDR3 is TGTGCCAGCAGCTTACCAAGCAGCTCCCTCGTGAACACTGAAGCTTTCTTT. V is TRBV11-2 and J is TRBJ1-1, with unresolved D. Trimming removed 2 bases from V and 0 bases from J, with 16 bases in between. The CDR3 consists of 17 residues. Per germline, CDR1 SGHAT and CDR2 FQNNGV.

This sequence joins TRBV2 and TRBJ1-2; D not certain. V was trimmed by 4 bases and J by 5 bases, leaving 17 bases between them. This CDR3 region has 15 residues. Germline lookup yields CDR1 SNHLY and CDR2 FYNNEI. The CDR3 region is CASSAAYAAGYGYTF. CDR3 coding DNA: TGTGCCAGCAGTGCAGCGTATGCGGCGGGTTATGGCTACACCTTC.

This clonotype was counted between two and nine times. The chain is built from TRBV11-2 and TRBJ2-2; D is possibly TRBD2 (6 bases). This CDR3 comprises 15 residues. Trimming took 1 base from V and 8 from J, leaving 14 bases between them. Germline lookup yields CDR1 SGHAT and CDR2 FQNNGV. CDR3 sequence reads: CASSLGRAGLGELFF. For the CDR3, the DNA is TGTGCCAGCAGCTTAGGCCGGGCGGGGTTGGGGGAGCTGTTTTTT.

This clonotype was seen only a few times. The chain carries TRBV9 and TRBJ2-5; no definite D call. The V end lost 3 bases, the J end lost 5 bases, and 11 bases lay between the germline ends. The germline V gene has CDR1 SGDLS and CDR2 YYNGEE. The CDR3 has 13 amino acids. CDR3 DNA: TGTGCCAGCAGCGACGACGGTCACGAGACCCAGTACTTC. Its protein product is CASSDDGHETQYF.

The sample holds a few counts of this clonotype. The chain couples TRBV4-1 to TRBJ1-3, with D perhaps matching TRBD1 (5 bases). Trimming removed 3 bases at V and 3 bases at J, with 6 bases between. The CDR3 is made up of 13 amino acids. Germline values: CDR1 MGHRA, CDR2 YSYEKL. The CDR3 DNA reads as TGCGCCAGCAGCCATGGGGGTGGAAACACCATATATTTT. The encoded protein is CASSHGGGNTIYF.

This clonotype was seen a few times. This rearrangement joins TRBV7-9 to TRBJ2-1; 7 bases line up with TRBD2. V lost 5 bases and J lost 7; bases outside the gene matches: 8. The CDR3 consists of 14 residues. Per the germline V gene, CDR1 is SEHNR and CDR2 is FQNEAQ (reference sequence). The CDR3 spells CASSPRTSLNEQFF. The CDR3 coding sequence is TGTGCCAGCAGCCCAAGGACTAGTTTGAATGAGCAGTTCTTC.

CDR3 sequence reads: CASSIAGGTEAFF. For the CDR3, the DNA is TGTGCCAGCAGTATCGCGGGAGGCACTGAAGCTTTCTTT. This chain links TRBV6-2 or TRBV6-3 with TRBJ1-1; D is unresolved. Germline CDR1 is MNHEY and CDR2 is SVGEGT. The CDR3 totals 13 residues. The V end lost 5 bases, the J end lost 4 bases, and 11 bases lay between the germline ends.

CDR3 sequence reads: CASSIRFRYEDTQYF. The DNA of the CDR3 is TGTGCCAGTAGTATTCGGTTCAGGTACGAAGATACGCAGTATTTT. This chain connects TRBV19 to TRBJ2-3; D remains ambiguous. Germline loops: CDR1 LNHDA, CDR2 SQIVND (reference sequence). CDR3 length: 15 amino acids. V lost 3 bases and J 5 bases, leaving 15 bases between the germline ends.

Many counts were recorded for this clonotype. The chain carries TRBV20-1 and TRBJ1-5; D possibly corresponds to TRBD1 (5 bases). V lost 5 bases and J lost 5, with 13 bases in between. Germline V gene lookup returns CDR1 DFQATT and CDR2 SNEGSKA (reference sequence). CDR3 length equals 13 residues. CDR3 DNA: TGCAGTGCTTCTTGGGGGGTGGATCAGCCCCAGCATTTT. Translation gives CSASWGVDQPQHF.

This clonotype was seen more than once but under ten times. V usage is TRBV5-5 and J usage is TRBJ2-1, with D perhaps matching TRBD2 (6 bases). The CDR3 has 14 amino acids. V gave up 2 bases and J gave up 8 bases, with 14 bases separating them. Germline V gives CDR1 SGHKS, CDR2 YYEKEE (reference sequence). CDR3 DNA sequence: TGTGCCAGCAGCTTCGCTGACGGAGGGTATGAGCAGTTCTTC. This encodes CASSFADGGYEQFF.

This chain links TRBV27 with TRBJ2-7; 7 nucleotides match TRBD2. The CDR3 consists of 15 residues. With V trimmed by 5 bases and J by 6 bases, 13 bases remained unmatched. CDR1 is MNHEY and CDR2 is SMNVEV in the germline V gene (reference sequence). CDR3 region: CASSPGHSGPSEQYF. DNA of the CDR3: TGTGCCAGCAGTCCGGGCCATAGCGGGCCCTCCGAGCAGTACTTC.

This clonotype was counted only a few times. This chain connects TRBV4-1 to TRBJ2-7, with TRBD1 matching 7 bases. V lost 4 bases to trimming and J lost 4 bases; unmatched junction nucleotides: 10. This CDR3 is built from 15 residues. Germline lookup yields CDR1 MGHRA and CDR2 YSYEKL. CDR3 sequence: CASSPLQGKVYEQYF. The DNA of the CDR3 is TGCGCCAGCAGCCCTTTACAGGGGAAGGTTTACGAGCAGTACTTC.

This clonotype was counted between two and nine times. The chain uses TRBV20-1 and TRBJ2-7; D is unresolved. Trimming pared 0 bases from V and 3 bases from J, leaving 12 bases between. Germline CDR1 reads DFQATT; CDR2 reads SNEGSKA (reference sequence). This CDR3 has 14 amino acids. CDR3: CSARDMYTSYEQYF. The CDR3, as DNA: TGCAGTGCTAGAGATATGTACACCAGCTACGAGCAGTACTTC.

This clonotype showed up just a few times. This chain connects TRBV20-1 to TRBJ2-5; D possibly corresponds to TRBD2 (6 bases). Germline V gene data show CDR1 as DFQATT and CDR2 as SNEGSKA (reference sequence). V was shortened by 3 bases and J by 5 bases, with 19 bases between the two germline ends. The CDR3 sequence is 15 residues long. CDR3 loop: CSASVGGSSVETQYF. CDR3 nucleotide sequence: TGCAGTGCTAGTGTTGGAGGGTCGTCGGTGGAGACCCAGTACTTC.

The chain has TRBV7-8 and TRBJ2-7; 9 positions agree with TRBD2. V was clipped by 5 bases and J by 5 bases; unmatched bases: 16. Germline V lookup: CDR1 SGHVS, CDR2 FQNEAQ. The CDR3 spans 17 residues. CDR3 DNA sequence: TGTGCCAGCAGCCCTGAAGCGGGGGGTTACATAGAGAACGAGCAGTACTTC. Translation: CASSPEAGGYIENEQYF.

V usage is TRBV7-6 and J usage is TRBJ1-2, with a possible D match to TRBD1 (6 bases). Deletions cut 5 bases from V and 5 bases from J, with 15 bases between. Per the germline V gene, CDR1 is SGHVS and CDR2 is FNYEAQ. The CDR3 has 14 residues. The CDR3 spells CASSPGQPIYGYTF. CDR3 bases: TGTGCCAGCAGCCCCGGACAGCCGATTTATGGCTACACCTTC.

CDR3 sequence (DNA): TGTGCCAGCAGTTACGCAGTATCCGGAGTCAAAAACATTCAGTACTTC. Its translation: CASSYAVSGVKNIQYF. The J gene is TRBJ2-4, the V gene TRBV6-5; no definite D call. V was clipped by 2 bases and J by 3 bases, with 14 bases between them. This CDR3 has 16 amino acids. CDR1 and CDR2 (germline): MNHEY, SVGAGI.

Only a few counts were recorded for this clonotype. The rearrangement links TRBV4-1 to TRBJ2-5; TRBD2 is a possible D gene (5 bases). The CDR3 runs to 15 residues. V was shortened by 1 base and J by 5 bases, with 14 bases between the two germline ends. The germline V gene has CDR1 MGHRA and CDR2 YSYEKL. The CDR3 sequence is CASSQVFPSSETQYF. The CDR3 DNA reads TGCGCCAGCAGCCAAGTGTTTCCTAGCAGTGAGACCCAGTACTTC.

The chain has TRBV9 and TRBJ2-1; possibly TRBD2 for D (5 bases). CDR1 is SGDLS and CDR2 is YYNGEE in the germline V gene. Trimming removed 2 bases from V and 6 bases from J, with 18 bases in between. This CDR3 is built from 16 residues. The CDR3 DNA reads TGTGCCAGCAGCGTCTACTCCGGGGAAACTGGCAATGAGCAGTTCTTC. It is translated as CASSVYSGETGNEQFF.